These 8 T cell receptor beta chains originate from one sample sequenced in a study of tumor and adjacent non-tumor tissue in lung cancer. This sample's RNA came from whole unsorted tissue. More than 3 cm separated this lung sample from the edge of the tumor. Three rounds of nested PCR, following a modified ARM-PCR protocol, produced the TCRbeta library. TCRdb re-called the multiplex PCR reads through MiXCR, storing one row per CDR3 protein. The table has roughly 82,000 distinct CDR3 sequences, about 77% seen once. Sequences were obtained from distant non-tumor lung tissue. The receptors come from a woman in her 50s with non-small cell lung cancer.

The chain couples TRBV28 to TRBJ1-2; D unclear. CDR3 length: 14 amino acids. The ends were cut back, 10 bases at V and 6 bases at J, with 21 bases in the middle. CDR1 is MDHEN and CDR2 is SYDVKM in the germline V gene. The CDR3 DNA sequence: TGTGCCAACATCCCTCTACGGGTGGCGGATGGCTACACCTTC. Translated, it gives CANIPLRVADGYTF.

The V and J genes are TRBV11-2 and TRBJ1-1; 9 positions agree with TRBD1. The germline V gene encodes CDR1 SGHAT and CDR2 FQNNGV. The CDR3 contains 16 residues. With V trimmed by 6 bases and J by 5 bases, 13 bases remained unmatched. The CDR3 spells CASSLVLGQGSTEAFF. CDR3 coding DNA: TGTGCCAGCAGTCTAGTCCTCGGACAGGGGAGTACTGAAGCTTTCTTT.

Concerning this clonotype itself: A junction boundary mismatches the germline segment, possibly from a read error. For the CDR3, the DNA is TGCGCCAACAGTACTAGTGGGAGCATAGGGGAGCTGTTTTTT. It encodes CANSTSGSIGELFF. The J gene is TRBJ2-2, the V gene TRBV10-2; D is possibly TRBD2 (5 bases). The CDR3 contains 14 residues. Germline values: CDR1 WSHSY, CDR2 SAAADI.

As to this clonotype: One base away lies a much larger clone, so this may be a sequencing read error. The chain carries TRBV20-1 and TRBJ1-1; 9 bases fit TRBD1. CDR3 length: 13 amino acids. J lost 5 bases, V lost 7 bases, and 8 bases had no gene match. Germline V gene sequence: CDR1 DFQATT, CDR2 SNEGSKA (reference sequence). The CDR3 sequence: CSGGRQGGTEAFF. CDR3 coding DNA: TGCAGTGGTGGTAGACAGGGGGGGACTGAAGCTTTCTTT.

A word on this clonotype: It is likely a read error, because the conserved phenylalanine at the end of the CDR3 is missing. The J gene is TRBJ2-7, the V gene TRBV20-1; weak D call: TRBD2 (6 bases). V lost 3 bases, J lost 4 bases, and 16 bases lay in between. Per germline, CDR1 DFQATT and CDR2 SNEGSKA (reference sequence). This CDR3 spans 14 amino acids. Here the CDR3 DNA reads TGCAGTGCTAGTCTAGCGAGAGAGCATTACGAGCAGTACCTC. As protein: CSASLAREHYEQYL.

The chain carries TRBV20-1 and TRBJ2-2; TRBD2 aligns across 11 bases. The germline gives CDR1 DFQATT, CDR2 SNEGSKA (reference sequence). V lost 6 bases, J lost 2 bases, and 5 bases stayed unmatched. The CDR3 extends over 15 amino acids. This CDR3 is CSAIAGGGNTGELFF. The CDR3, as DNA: TGCAGTGCGATAGCGGGAGGGGGTAACACCGGGGAGCTGTTTTTT.

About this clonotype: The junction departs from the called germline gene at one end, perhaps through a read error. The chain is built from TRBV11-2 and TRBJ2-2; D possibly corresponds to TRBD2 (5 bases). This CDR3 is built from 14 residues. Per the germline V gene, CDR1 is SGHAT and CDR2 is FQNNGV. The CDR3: CASRLEPGTGELFF. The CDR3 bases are TGTGCCAGCAGATTAGAACCGGGAACGGGGGAGCTGTTTTTT.

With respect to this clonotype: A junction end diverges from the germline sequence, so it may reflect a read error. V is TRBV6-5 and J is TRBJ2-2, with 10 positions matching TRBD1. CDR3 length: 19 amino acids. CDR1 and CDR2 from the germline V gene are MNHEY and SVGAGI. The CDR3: CASSLCPPGQGRRTGELYF. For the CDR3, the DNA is TGTGCCAGCAGCCTTTGTCCCCCGGGACAGGGGAGAAGGACCGGGGAGCTGTATTTT.